What follows are 30 T cell receptor beta chains derived from one specimen sequenced in a study of T-cell reconstitution after alpha-beta-depleted transplantation in children. It was with unique molecular identifiers that the TCRbeta library was prepared. TCRdb reanalysed the PCR reads using MiXCR and keeps one entry per CDR3 protein. The sample has more than 90,000 distinct CDR3 sequences; about 9.4% are singletons. Sequencing used PBMCs, obtained before TCRalphabeta/CD19-depleted stem cell transplant. The source is a boy aged 2 to 10 with acute lymphoblastic leukemia, due to receive a stem cell transplant.

In its sample, this clonotype was seen many times. CDR3 residues: CASSLGGEQFF. The CDR3 bases are TGTGCCAGCAGCTTAGGAGGCGAGCAGTTCTTC. The chain combines TRBV5-6 with TRBJ2-1; weak D call: TRBD2 (5 bases). The CDR3 consists of 11 residues. V was pared by 2 bases and J by 10 bases, with 7 bases between. From germline, CDR1 is SGHDT and CDR2 YYEEEE. Full variable domain (missing parts from reference TRBV5-6 and TRBJ2-1): DAGVTQSPTHLIKTRGQQVTLRCSPKSGHDTVSWYQQALGQGPQFIFQYYEEEERQRGNFPDRFSGHQFPNYSSELNVNALLLGDSALYLCASSLGGEQFFGPGTRLTVL.

The sample holds a few counts of this clonotype. This chain connects TRBV5-1 to TRBJ2-1; 14 bases map to TRBD2. Germline CDR1 reads SGHRS; CDR2 reads YFSETQ. This CDR3 spans 16 amino acids. V was pared by 6 bases and J by 6 bases, with 8 bases of the junction left unmatched. The CDR3 loop reads CASTNGGTSGGNEQFF. The CDR3 DNA is TGCGCCAGCACCAACGGCGGGACTAGCGGGGGCAATGAGCAGTTCTTC.

This clonotype has a handful of counts. The chain joins TRBV28 to TRBJ2-7; TRBD1 agrees at 7 bases. Per the germline V gene, CDR1 is MDHEN and CDR2 is SYDVKM. Germline trimming cut 6 bases from V and 2 bases from J; bases unmatched to any gene: 10. CDR3 length equals 15 residues. The CDR3 here is CASSRGQLAPYEQYF. The CDR3 DNA reads as TGTGCCAGCAGCCGGGGACAGTTGGCCCCCTACGAGCAGTACTTC.

This clonotype was detected many times. The J gene is TRBJ2-7, the V gene TRBV5-1; tentative D call: TRBD1 (6 bases). The V end was cut by 0 bases, the J end by 4 bases, with 8 bases between. The length of the CDR3 is 13 residues. Germline CDR1 and CDR2: SGHRS and YFSETQ. CDR3 sequence reads: CASSLGQEYEQYF. DNA for the CDR3: TGCGCCAGCAGCTTGGGACAGGAATACGAGCAGTACTTC.

This clonotype was seen only a few times. The gene calls are TRBV20-1 and TRBJ2-7; no definite D call. The CDR3 contains 11 residues. The V gene lost 1 base and the J gene lost 4 bases, with 5 bases spanning the gap. Germline V gene lookup returns CDR1 DFQATT and CDR2 SNEGSKA (reference sequence). CDR3 sequence (DNA): TGCAGTGCTAGAGGTCAGTACGAGCAGTACTTC. Residues: CSARGQYEQYF.

This clonotype was seen ten or more times. DNA for the CDR3: TGTGCCAGCAGTTCTACCGGACGGGAGACCCAGTACTTC. This codes for CASSSTGRETQYF. The chain joins TRBV12-3 or TRBV12-4 to TRBJ2-5, with D unresolved. The V end lost 4 bases, the J end lost 5 bases, and 11 bases lay between the germline ends. This CDR3 region has 13 residues.

This chain links TRBV24-1 with TRBJ2-5, with D maybe TRBD2 (5 bases). Per the germline V gene, CDR1 is KGHDR and CDR2 is SFDVKD. The CDR3 length is 11 residues. The V end lost 9 bases, the J end lost 5 bases, and 9 bases lay between the germline ends. DNA for the CDR3: TGTGCCACCGGAAGGGAGGAGACCCAGTACTTC. This translates into CATGREETQYF.

This chain connects TRBV5-1 to TRBJ2-7, with 7 bases lining up with TRBD2. With 4 bases clipped from V and 1 base from J, the junction kept 8 bases outside the gene matches. Germline CDR1 SGHRS, CDR2 YFSETQ. CDR3 length equals 15 residues. The CDR3, as DNA: TGCGCCAGCAGCATGGACCCGGGAGGTTCCTACGAGCAGTACTTC. It codes for CASSMDPGGSYEQYF.

The V call is TRBV19, the J call TRBJ2-2; TRBD2 aligns across 13 bases. Germline V CDR1 and CDR2: LNHDA, SQIVND (reference sequence). This CDR3 is built from 17 residues. Trimming at V came to 11 bases and at J to 5 bases, leaving 14 bases not matched to a gene. The CDR3 loop reads CAAKLAGGPVGTGELFF. The DNA for the CDR3 is TGTGCCGCTAAACTAGCGGGAGGGCCGGTTGGAACCGGGGAGCTGTTTTTT. The variable domain in full, with the rest retrieved from reference TRBV19 and TRBJ2-2, is DGGITQSPKYLFRKEGQNVTLSCEQNLNHDAMYWYRQDPGQGLRLIYYSQIVNDFQKGDIAEGYSVSREKKESFPLTVTSAQKNPTAFYLCAAKLAGGPVGTGELFFGEGSRLTVL.

This clonotype has a handful of counts. The chain employs TRBV5-1 and TRBJ1-3; tentatively, D is TRBD1 (6 bases). The V end lost 2 bases, the J end lost 2 bases, and 17 bases lay between the germline ends. The V gene's germline CDR1 is SGHRS and CDR2 YFSETQ. CDR3 size: 17 residues. The CDR3 coding sequence is TGCGCCAGCAGCTTAACAGGGCAAAGAGGCACTGGAAACACCATATATTTT. It specifies CASSLTGQRGTGNTIYF.

This clonotype was recorded a few times. The rearrangement links TRBV9 to TRBJ1-1; D is unresolved. There are 15 residues in the CDR3. The V end lost 4 bases, the J end lost 1 base, and 14 bases lay between the germline ends. CDR1 SGDLS and CDR2 YYNGEE come from the germline V gene. CDR3 sequence (DNA): TGTGCCAGCAGCCGGACCCCAAGCAGGAACACTGAAGCTTTCTTT. It codes for CASSRTPSRNTEAFF.

A remark on this clonotype: With a much larger clone just one base away, this may be a read error. The chain has TRBV3-1 and TRBJ2-2; D gene unclear. In germline, CDR1 is LGHDT, CDR2 YNNKEL (reference sequence). The CDR3 sequence is 15 residues long. The CDR3 sequence: CASSKDWRNTGELFF. The CDR3 coding sequence is TGTGCCAGCAGCAAAGATTGGCGGAACACCGGGGAGCTGTTTTTT.

This clonotype showed up just a few times. The V and J genes are TRBV28 and TRBJ2-7; D uncertain. This CDR3 is 11 amino acids long. Germline V gene lookup returns CDR1 MDHEN and CDR2 SYDVKM. Trimming stripped 2 bases from V and 4 bases from J, with 3 bases between. DNA for the CDR3: TGTGCCAGCAGTTTAAAATACGAGCAGTACTTC. As protein: CASSLKYEQYF.

This chain joins TRBV5-4 and TRBJ1-1; D gene uncertain. V dropped 0 bases and J dropped 1 base, with 10 bases sitting between them. This CDR3 contains 15 residues. CDR1 and CDR2 (germline): SGHNT, YYREEE (reference sequence). As DNA, the CDR3 is TGTGCCAGCAGCTTGGTAGCCGGGAGGAACACTGAAGCTTTCTTT. It yields the protein CASSLVAGRNTEAFF. Full variable domain (rest looked up from reference TRBV5-4 and TRBJ1-1): ETGVTQSPTHLIKTRGQQVTLRCSSQSGHNTVSWYQQALGQGPQFIFQYYREEENGRGNFPPRFSGLQFPNYSSELNVNALELDDSALYLCASSLVAGRNTEAFFGQGTRLTVV.

This clonotype showed up many times. The CDR3 DNA sequence: TGCAGTGCCCAAGGTGGGGCCGCCAGTTCAGATACGCAGTATTTT. It codes for CSAQGGAASSDTQYF. This chain links TRBV20-1 with TRBJ2-3; weak D call: TRBD1 (5 bases). Germline V gene lookup returns CDR1 DFQATT and CDR2 SNEGSKA (reference sequence). This CDR3 spans 15 amino acids. Trimming shortened V by 6 bases and J by 4 bases, and 20 bases separated the two germline ends.

This clonotype was seen only a few times. The chain combines TRBV4-1 with TRBJ1-1; perhaps TRBD1 as D (6 bases). The ends were cut back, 4 bases at V and 5 bases at J, with 14 bases in the middle. Germline lookup yields CDR1 MGHRA and CDR2 YSYEKL. The CDR3 contains 14 residues. CDR3 protein: CASSLNKGGTEAFF. The CDR3 nucleotides read TGCGCCAGCAGCCTCAACAAGGGGGGTACTGAAGCTTTCTTT.

This clonotype appeared many times. V gene TRBV7-8 combines with J gene TRBJ2-3, with TRBD2 as a possible D gene (5 bases). The CDR3 length is 17 residues. Germline V CDR1 and CDR2: SGHVS, FQNEAQ. Trimming removed 5 bases at V and 1 base at J, with 19 bases between. Here the CDR3 DNA reads TGTGCCAGCAGCCCGAGGGCCACATCGAGGGGCACAGATACGCAGTATTTT. Translation gives CASSPRATSRGTDTQYF.

This clonotype has a count of ten or more. The rearrangement links TRBV12-3 or TRBV12-4 to TRBJ2-1; the D gene is possibly TRBD2 (5 bases). Trimming removed 6 bases at V and 0 bases at J, with 12 bases between. CDR3 length equals 15 residues. The CDR3 coding sequence is TGTGCCAGCAGACTAGGCCAAAGCTCCTACAATGAGCAGTTCTTC. This translates into CASRLGQSSYNEQFF.

Ten or more counts support this clonotype. The chain recombines TRBV5-5 with TRBJ2-1, with unresolved D. Trimming removed 0 bases from V and 4 bases from J, with 8 bases in between. Germline CDR1 reads SGHKS; CDR2 reads YYEKEE (reference sequence). The CDR3 consists of 14 residues. The CDR3 nucleotides are TGTGCCAGCAGCTTGGCCCAGACTTACAATGAGCAGTTCTTC. Residues: CASSLAQTYNEQFF.

This clonotype has just one count. V usage is TRBV4-2 and J usage is TRBJ2-1; 9 nucleotides line up with TRBD1. Germline CDR1 reads LGHNA; CDR2 reads YNFKEQ. Trimming removed 6 bases from V and 7 bases from J; junction bases left unmatched: 13. The CDR3 sequence is 16 residues long. The CDR3 reads CASREEGQGKSNEQFF. The CDR3 DNA reads TGTGCCAGCAGGGAAGAGGGACAGGGAAAATCAAATGAGCAGTTCTTC.

V and J are TRBV20-1 and TRBJ2-1; 15 bases are a match to TRBD2. Germline values: CDR1 DFQATT, CDR2 SNEGSKA (reference sequence). The CDR3 spans 16 residues. V trimming: 6 bases; J trimming: 1 base; junction bases outside the gene matches: 4. The CDR3 is CSAPGLAGGSYNEQFF. Written as DNA, the CDR3 is TGCAGTGCCCCGGGACTAGCGGGAGGATCCTACAATGAGCAGTTCTTC.

This CDR3 reads CASRGGTGSPLHF. In DNA, the CDR3 is TGTGCCAGCAGGGGGGGGACGGGTTCACCCCTCCACTTT. The V gene is TRBV28, the J gene TRBJ1-6; D perhaps matches TRBD1 (5 bases). The CDR3 covers 13 residues. Germline V gene sequence: CDR1 MDHEN, CDR2 SYDVKM. The V and J ends lost 6 bases and 9 bases respectively, with 12 bases between them.

This chain connects TRBV28 to TRBJ2-1, with D possibly being TRBD1 (5 bases). The CDR3 has 15 amino acids. CDR1 is MDHEN, CDR2 SYDVKM, per germline. Trimming shortened V by 2 bases and J by 10 bases, and 18 bases separated the two germline ends. DNA for the CDR3: TGTGCCAGCAGTTTAGGTGGGGCCGACCTAAGAGAGCAGTTCTTC. Protein product: CASSLGGADLREQFF.

This clonotype was recorded a few times. The CDR3 loop is CASRYAGQGKTYGYTF. CDR3 DNA: TGTGCCAGCAGATATGCGGGACAGGGCAAAACCTATGGCTACACCTTC. V gene TRBV6-5 combines with J gene TRBJ1-2; 9 bases match TRBD1. The CDR3 extends over 16 amino acids. Germline V gives CDR1 MNHEY, CDR2 SVGAGI. Losses at the gene ends were 6 bases for V and 4 bases for J; bases not matched to a gene: 12.

This clonotype showed up many times. This chain joins TRBV27 and TRBJ1-5; 7 nucleotides agree with TRBD1. This CDR3 is built from 16 residues. CDR1 MNHEY and CDR2 SMNVEV come from the germline V gene (reference sequence). The trim removed 4 bases at V and 1 base at J, leaving 7 bases unmatched. In nucleotides, the CDR3 is TGTGCCAGCAGTTGGAGGGGGCAAGGAAGCAATCAGCCCCAGCATTTT. Its protein product is CASSWRGQGSNQPQHF.

This clonotype has only one observation. The rearrangement joins TRBV19 to TRBJ1-1; D is undetermined. The V end lost 5 bases, the J end lost 1 base, and 14 bases lay between the germline ends. CDR3 length: 15 residues. The germline V gene encodes CDR1 LNHDA and CDR2 SQIVND (reference sequence). CDR3 DNA: TGTGCCAGTAGTGAACCTCTTGGGAGGAACACTGAAGCTTTCTTT. Its protein is CASSEPLGRNTEAFF.

This clonotype was seen a handful of times. This chain joins TRBV6-1 and TRBJ2-1, with 7 bases identical to TRBD1. Trimming removed 4 bases from V and 15 bases from J; junction bases left unmatched: 6. The CDR3 is 11 amino acids. Germline CDR1 and CDR2: MNHNS and SASEGT. The CDR3 region has the DNA TGTGCCAGCAGTGGAGGGGGCAATCCGTTCTTC. The encoded protein is CASSGGGNPFF.

In this sample, this clonotype turned up a few times. V usage is TRBV5-1 and J usage is TRBJ2-1, with 11 bases aligning to TRBD2. Germline assignment: CDR1 SGHRS and CDR2 YFSETQ. V was pared by 1 base and J by 3 bases, with 3 bases of the junction left unmatched. CDR3 length: 16 amino acids. The CDR3 spells CASSLTSGSFYNEQFF. The CDR3 DNA sequence: TGCGCCAGCAGCTTGACTAGCGGGAGCTTCTACAATGAGCAGTTCTTC.

This clonotype was detected only a few times. V is TRBV11-2 and J is TRBJ2-7, with D perhaps assigned TRBD1 or TRBD2 (6 bases each). CDR3 size: 11 residues. CDR1 is SGHAT and CDR2 is FQNNGV in the germline V gene. V was pared by 5 bases and J by 5 bases, with 7 bases between. The CDR3 DNA follows: TGTGCCAGCAGCAGGGGGGACGAGCAGTACTTC. Translated: CASSRGDEQYF.

Comment on this clonotype: Likely a read error: the CDR3 ends without its conserved phenylalanine or tryptophan. The J gene is TRBJ2-3, the V gene TRBV10-3; 8 bases are a match to TRBD1. Germline lookup yields CDR1 ENHRY and CDR2 SYGVKD. CDR3 length: 14 residues. With V trimmed by 4 bases and J by 4 bases, 4 bases remained unmatched. CDR3 nucleotides: TGTGCCATCAGTGGGTCAGGGGGCGCAGATACGCAGTATTAT. This encodes CAISGSGGADTQYY.